The 20 T cell receptor beta chains below come from one sample, sequenced in a study of T cell changes during pregnancy in multiple sclerosis. TCRdb keeps only in-frame clones here, not all; method: immunoSEQ multiplex PCR. There are around 69,000 clones in the sample; under 95% occur only once, and 1.4% lies in the top ten. Sequences were derived from peripheral blood, sampled in the third trimester of pregnancy. These receptors were collected from a female donor with multiple sclerosis, enrolled in a pregnancy study.

This chain uses TRBV5-1 with TRBJ2-1; D is perhaps TRBD1 (6 bases). With 2 bases removed from V and 3 bases from J, the gap between germline ends came to 6 bases. Germline V gives CDR1 SGHRS, CDR2 YFSETQ. The CDR3 contains 13 residues. CDR3 sequence (DNA): TGCGCCAGCAGCTTACAGGGCTACAATGAGCAGTTCTTC. This encodes CASSLQGYNEQFF.

The chain joins TRBV7-6 to TRBJ1-6; tentatively, D is TRBD1 (6 bases). The CDR3 is 15 amino acids. Deletions cut 2 bases from V and 5 bases from J, with 10 bases between. Germline CDR1 SGHVS, CDR2 FNYEAQ. As DNA, the CDR3 is TGTGCCAGCAGCTTAACGCAGGGGCATAATTCACCCCTCCACTTT. Translating it yields CASSLTQGHNSPLHF.

The chain carries TRBV9 and TRBJ2-1, with TRBD2 matching 9 bases. In germline, CDR1 is SGDLS, CDR2 YYNGEE. The CDR3 has 17 amino acids. V dropped 4 bases and J dropped 9; count of bases not matched to a gene: 17. The chain's CDR3 is CASSSPEGAGGESEQFF. CDR3 DNA: TGTGCCAGCAGCTCCCCCGAGGGGGCGGGGGGGGAGAGTGAGCAGTTCTTC.

The chain couples TRBV4-3 to TRBJ2-3, with 8 bases that match TRBD1. The CDR3 loop spans 16 amino acids. The V gene end was trimmed by 1 base and the J gene end by 2 bases; junction bases not matched to a gene: 5. Per germline, CDR1 LGHNA and CDR2 YSLEER. The CDR3 nucleotides are TGCGCCAGCAGCCAAGGGACAGGGTGGGCCACAGATACGCAGTATTTT. Protein product: CASSQGTGWATDTQYF.

The V and J genes are TRBV29-1 and TRBJ1-1, with TRBD1 matching over 8 bases. The CDR3 is made up of 12 amino acids. Germline V lookup: CDR1 SQVTM, CDR2 ANQGSEA. The trim removed 7 bases at V and 7 bases at J, leaving 8 bases unmatched. CDR3 sequence: CSAWTGTYEAFF. In nucleotides, the CDR3 is TGCAGCGCCTGGACAGGGACGTATGAAGCTTTCTTT.

This chain uses TRBV4-1 with TRBJ1-1; possibly TRBD1 for D (6 bases). Trimming took off 0 bases at V and 1 base at J, with 9 bases between the two ends. The V gene's germline CDR1 is MGHRA and CDR2 YSYEKL. The CDR3 totals 15 residues. The CDR3 protein is CASSQDQGRNTEAFF. As DNA, the CDR3 is TGCGCCAGCAGCCAAGATCAGGGGCGGAACACTGAAGCTTTCTTT.

CDR3 region: CASSPYRVNSPLHF. CDR3 bases: TGTGCCAGCAGTCCCTACAGGGTAAATTCACCCCTCCACTTT. The chain couples TRBV28 to TRBJ1-6; a weak D match, TRBD1 (6 bases). This CDR3 region has 14 residues. Trimming shortened V by 5 bases and J by 7 bases, and 12 bases separated the two germline ends. CDR1 and CDR2 (germline): MDHEN, SYDVKM.

This clone occurred once. V gene TRBV28 combines with J gene TRBJ2-1, with D possibly TRBD2 on 7 matching bases. The length of the CDR3 is 14 residues. Between the trimmed V and J ends, which lost 7 bases and 7 bases, there was a span of 17 bases. Germline V gene lookup returns CDR1 MDHEN and CDR2 SYDVKM. CDR3 coding DNA: TGTGCCAGCATCCCTAAAGGGGGGGCAAATGAGCAGTTCTTC. It is translated as CASIPKGGANEQFF.

This clone was found once. The chain employs TRBV30 and TRBJ2-3, with D perhaps matching TRBD2 (7 bases). Germline lookup yields CDR1 GTSNPN and CDR2 SVGIG (reference sequence). The CDR3 spans 14 residues. The V gene lost 2 bases and the J gene lost 3 bases, with 12 bases spanning the gap. The CDR3 DNA reads TGTGCCTGGAGTAGGGGGGGCGGGACAGATACGCAGTATTTT. This gives the protein CAWSRGGGTDTQYF.

The chain uses TRBV27 and TRBJ1-1, with no clear D. Germline V lookup: CDR1 MNHEY, CDR2 SMNVEV (reference sequence). Trimming shortened V by 9 bases and J by 0 bases, and 5 bases separated the two germline ends. The CDR3 is 11 residues long. The CDR3 region is CASVLNTEAFF. The CDR3 region has the DNA TGTGCCAGTGTATTGAACACTGAAGCTTTCTTT.

The CDR3: CASSQGLQETQYF. The CDR3 DNA is TGTGCCAGCAGCCAAGGTCTCCAAGAGACCCAGTACTTC. This chain uses TRBV14 with TRBJ2-5; unclear D gene. Germline-derived CDR1 and CDR2 are SGHDN and FVKESK. The length of the CDR3 is 13 residues. V was cut by 1 base and J by 1 base, with 4 bases left in between.

The chain couples TRBV9 to TRBJ1-6; TRBD1 might be the D (5 bases). CDR3 length: 15 residues. V was pared by 0 bases and J by 8 bases, with 12 bases between. Germline V lookup: CDR1 SGDLS, CDR2 YYNGEE. The CDR3 DNA follows: TGTGCCAGCAGCGTAGATTGGGGGGAGGATTCACCCCTCCACTTT. It specifies CASSVDWGEDSPLHF.

The V call is TRBV6-5, the J call TRBJ2-7; 9 bases are shared with TRBD2. The V gene's germline CDR1 is MNHEY and CDR2 SVGAGI. V dropped 2 bases and J dropped 3; count of bases not matched to a gene: 2. This CDR3 contains 14 residues. CDR3 in amino acids: CASSYGTSCYEQYF. As DNA, the CDR3 is TGTGCCAGCAGTTACGGGACTAGCTGCTACGAGCAGTACTTC.

This sequence joins TRBV15 and TRBJ2-5; 8 bases agree with TRBD2. Germline loops: CDR1 LNHNV, CDR2 YYDKDF (reference sequence). The J segment lost 5 bases and the V segment lost 3 bases, leaving 8 bases of the junction unmatched. This CDR3 is 15 amino acids long. The CDR3 DNA follows: TGTGCCACCAGCAGTTACGGGGGGGCCGGGGAGACCCAGTACTTC. As protein: CATSSYGGAGETQYF.

The CDR3 DNA follows: TGTGCCATCAGGGAGACCAGAGGGAGCGGGGAGCTGTTTTTT. Translation gives CAIRETRGSGELFF. J is TRBJ2-2 and V is TRBV10-3; D is perhaps TRBD2 (5 bases). This CDR3 contains 14 residues. The germline gives CDR1 ENHRY, CDR2 SYGVKD. V dropped 6 bases and J dropped 7 bases, with 15 bases sitting between them.

The rearrangement joins TRBV4-2 to TRBJ2-1; no reliable D call. Germline-derived CDR1 and CDR2 are LGHNA and YNFKEQ. V lost 1 base, J lost 8 bases, and 9 bases lay in between. This CDR3 region has 13 residues. This CDR3 reads CASSQGGVDEQFF. The CDR3 region has the DNA TGTGCCAGCAGCCAAGGTGGAGTCGATGAGCAGTTCTTC.

V is TRBV18 and J is TRBJ1-1; perhaps TRBD1 as D (6 bases). The CDR3 covers 14 residues. In germline, CDR1 is KGHSH, CDR2 LQKENI. Trimming took off 4 bases at V and 5 bases at J, with 14 bases between the two ends. The CDR3 reads CASSQGGPATEAFF. Written as DNA, the CDR3 is TGTGCCAGCTCACAAGGGGGACCGGCAACTGAAGCTTTCTTT. Full variable domain (rest looked up from reference TRBV18 and TRBJ1-1): NAGVMQNPRHLVRRRGQEARLRCSPMKGHSHVYWYRQLPEEGLKFMVYLQKENIIDESGMPKERFSAEFPKEGPSILRIQQVVRGDSAAYFCASSQGGPATEAFFGQGTRLTVV.

The V gene is TRBV7-6, the J gene TRBJ2-7; D gene ambiguous. V was trimmed by 1 base and J by 0 bases, leaving 13 bases between them. The CDR3 runs 16 residues. Germline loops: CDR1 SGHVS, CDR2 FNYEAQ. CDR3 sequence reads: CASSLEVAGYSYEQYF. DNA of the CDR3: TGTGCCAGCAGCTTAGAGGTGGCAGGTTACTCCTACGAGCAGTACTTC.

To note about this clone: One junction end does not reproduce the germline sequence, and a read error may be involved. This chain joins TRBV2 and TRBJ1-6; 7 nucleotides match TRBD1. This CDR3 is 16 amino acids long. Germline assignment: CDR1 SNHLY and CDR2 FYNNEI. CDR3 in DNA: TGTGCCAGCAGTGACTCAGGGGGATCCTTTAATTCACCCCTCCACTTT. Amino acids: CASSDSGGSFNSPLHF.

The chain couples TRBV5-1 to TRBJ1-3; the D is unclear. Germline lookup yields CDR1 SGHRS and CDR2 YFSETQ. This CDR3 region has 16 residues. The V gene lost 0 bases and the J gene lost 0 bases, with 10 bases spanning the gap. The CDR3: CASSLVGWSSGNTIYF. The CDR3 nucleotides read TGCGCCAGCAGCTTGGTTGGTTGGAGCTCTGGAAACACCATATATTTT.